This T cell receptor beta chain is from a study of long-term antiretroviral therapy in people with HIV (dated 2022 in TCRdb). Some background on the complete study: Collection of the earliest samples took place about a decade ahead of the 2015 WHO recommendation for immediate ART, at a time when ART was typically delayed until CD4 counts fell. About a third of the roughly 30 participants with HIV were female. A retrospective serial study tested whether ART initiation and durable HIV suppression were associated with changes in peripheral blood TRB repertoire composition and diversity. No cross-contamination during QIAcube processing was seen in test extractions of a monoclonal T-cell line run alongside 33 polyclonal samples. A total of under 250 cryopreserved PBMC samples came from approximately 30 adults with confirmed HIV infection and were collected serially over a mean of roughly six years (range 1-12). Here is what the overall study found, with its caveats: The samples span the years 2004 to 2017, and the ART regimens used at that time may not be as effective as current regimens. At every time point, the repertoire was dominated by expanded TRB clones first identified before ART initiation, although this dominance fluctuated and, in many PLHIV, declined after ART. No data were available on ART adherence, viral resistance or therapy changes, limiting inferences about post-ART repertoire changes. Starting ART was linked to a significant rise in TRB diversity, yet even with long-term ART the diversity remained significantly lower than in transplant donor controls. Because pre-ART samples had limited cell numbers, unsorted PBMC were profiled rather than sorted CD4+ and CD8+ T cells. Since PBMC availability was limited, sequencing covered only the TCR beta chain, with no alpha chain pairing. Narrower CDR3 length ranges were observed in HIV repertoires than in controls, and an antigen-experienced repertoire with only a slight naive shift after ART was suggested by the network structure.

Participants were included only if at least one PBMC sample before ART initiation and at least two post-ART samples were available. Treatment was received in the United States of America by all participants with HIV. Cryopreserved samples of roughly 0.95-10 million PBMC were thawed and washed before DNA extraction. At the time of the earliest PBMC sample for each participant with HIV, ages ranged from about 20 to 55 years. PBMC samples from each participant spanned 1-4 timepoints before ART initiation and 2-8 timepoints after ART initiation, with a median of 7 samples. Serial HIV viral load, CD4+ T-cell count, ART history and demographic data were obtained for every participant. A Qiagen kit on a QIAcube was used to extract genomic DNA from unsorted PBMC, with samples processed in batches of 12. The immunoSEQ hsTCRB v3.0 assay was used at survey level resolution to sequence the TRB variable region. A depth of roughly 35,000-55,000 T-cell genomes per sample was targeted for TRB sequencing. TRB libraries were pooled and sequenced on an Illumina MiSeq using a v3 150-cycle kit. On the authors' methods: Repertoire analysis ran in R within a reproducible Nextflow workflow covering QC, data transformation and analysis. LymphoSeq2, an R package for exploring AIRR-Seq data, was used to implement the custom analyses. After excluding a handful of samples that yielded fewer than 5000 total TRB sequences, approximately 180 HIV repertoires remained for analysis. Among the roughly 190 retained HIV repertoires, 55 to 65 were collected before ART initiation and approximately 130 were collected after ART initiation. Repertoires were downsampled to 5000 TRB nucleotide sequences, and summary statistics were averaged over 100 downsampling iterations. The analysis kept only TRB sequences whose CDR3 regions were at least seven amino acids long. Diversity was assessed using a clonality score derived from Shannon entropy and using the Gini coefficient. In the repertoire networks, any two of the top 5000 CDR3 amino acid sequences were connected whenever the two sequences differed by an edit distance of one. Antigen specificity groups and MHC restriction were predicted for TRB CDR3 amino acid sequences with GLIPH2. To flag known associations with CMV, EBV, HIV or tissue antigens, CDR3 amino acid sequences were compared against VDJdb and McPAS-TCR. Pre-ART, post-ART and control groups were compared with Wilcoxon signed-rank tests and Holm-Bonferroni correction. Not all clones reach the TCRdb copy of this immuneACCESS table, which keeps in-frame sequences only. Checked studies attribute under half of the gap to unresolved V genes and leave the rest unexplained. V and J calls and clone size are given by that table; D and trimming were obtained from the DNA. This sample comprises roughly 10,000 clones, about 77% of them detected only once. The ten largest clones represent roughly 14% of the sample.

V is clipped by 4 bases and J by 1 base, and the sequence between their germline boundaries is 14 bases long. For CDR1 and CDR2, the germline V gene (reference sequence) lists LNHDA and SQIVND. From its cysteine to its phenylalanine, the CDR3 spans 16 amino acids. Only the CDR3 region is kept as DNA, spanning 48 bases read in frame from base 1. Of note for this clone: No antigen is known for it. No per-base quality is available; no much larger clone lies one base away.

The specimen was unsorted PBMCs, collected 0.4 years before starting antiretroviral therapy. The V and J genes are TRBV19 and TRBJ2-1, and perhaps TRBD2 as D gene, on 5 matching bases. The TCR sequence derives from a man aged 30 to 45 with HIV. The nucleotide sequence reads TGTGCCAGTAGTAGCCAATCTTGGACTTCCTACAATGAGCAGTTCTTC. This sequence encodes CASSSQSWTSYNEQFF.